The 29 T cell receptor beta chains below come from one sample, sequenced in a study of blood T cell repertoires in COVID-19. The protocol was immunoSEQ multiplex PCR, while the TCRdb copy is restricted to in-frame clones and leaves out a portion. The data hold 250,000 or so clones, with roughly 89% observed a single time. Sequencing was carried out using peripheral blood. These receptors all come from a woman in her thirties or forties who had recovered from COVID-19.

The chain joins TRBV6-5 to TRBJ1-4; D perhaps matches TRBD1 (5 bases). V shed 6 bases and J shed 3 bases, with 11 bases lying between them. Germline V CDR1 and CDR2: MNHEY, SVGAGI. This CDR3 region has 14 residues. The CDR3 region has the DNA TGTGCCAGCAGGATAACAGGATCTAATGAAAAACTGTTTTTT. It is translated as CASRITGSNEKLFF.

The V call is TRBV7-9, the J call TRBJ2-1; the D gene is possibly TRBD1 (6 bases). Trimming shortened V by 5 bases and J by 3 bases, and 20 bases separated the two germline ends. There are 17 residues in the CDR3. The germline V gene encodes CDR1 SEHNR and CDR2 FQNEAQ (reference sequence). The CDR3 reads CASSPPISEGVYNEQFF. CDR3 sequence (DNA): TGTGCCAGCAGCCCTCCTATTTCCGAGGGGGTCTACAATGAGCAGTTCTTC.

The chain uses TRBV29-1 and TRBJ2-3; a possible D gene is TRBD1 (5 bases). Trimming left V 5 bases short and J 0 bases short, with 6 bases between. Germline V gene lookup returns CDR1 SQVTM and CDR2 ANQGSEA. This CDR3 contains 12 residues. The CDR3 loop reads CSVRQSTDTQYF. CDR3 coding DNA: TGCAGCGTTCGACAGAGCACAGATACGCAGTATTTT.

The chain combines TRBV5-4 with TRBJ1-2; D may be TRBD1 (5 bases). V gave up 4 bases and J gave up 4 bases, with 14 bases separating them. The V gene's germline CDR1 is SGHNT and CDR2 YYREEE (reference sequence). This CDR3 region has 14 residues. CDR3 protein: CASSPGGDGYGYTF. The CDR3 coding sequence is TGTGCCAGCAGCCCGGGGGGGGACGGCTATGGCTACACCTTC.

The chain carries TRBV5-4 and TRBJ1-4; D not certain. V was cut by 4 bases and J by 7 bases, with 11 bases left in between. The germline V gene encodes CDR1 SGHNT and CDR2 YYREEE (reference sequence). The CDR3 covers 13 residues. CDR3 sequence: CASSMTGGEKLFF. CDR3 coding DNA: TGTGCCAGCAGCATGACGGGTGGTGAAAAACTGTTTTTT.

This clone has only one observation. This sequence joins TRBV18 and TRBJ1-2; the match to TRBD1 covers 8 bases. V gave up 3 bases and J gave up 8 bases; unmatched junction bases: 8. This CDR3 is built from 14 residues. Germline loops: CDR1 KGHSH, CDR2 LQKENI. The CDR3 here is CASSPTGQGGGYTF. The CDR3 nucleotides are TGTGCCAGCTCACCGACAGGACAGGGAGGAGGCTACACCTTC.

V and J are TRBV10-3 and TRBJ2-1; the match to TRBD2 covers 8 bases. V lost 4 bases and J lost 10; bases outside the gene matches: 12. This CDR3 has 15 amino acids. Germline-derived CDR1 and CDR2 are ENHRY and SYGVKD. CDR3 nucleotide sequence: TGTGCCATCAGTGTAGACCCCGGGGGGGCAGGGGAGCAGTTCTTC. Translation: CAISVDPGGAGEQFF.

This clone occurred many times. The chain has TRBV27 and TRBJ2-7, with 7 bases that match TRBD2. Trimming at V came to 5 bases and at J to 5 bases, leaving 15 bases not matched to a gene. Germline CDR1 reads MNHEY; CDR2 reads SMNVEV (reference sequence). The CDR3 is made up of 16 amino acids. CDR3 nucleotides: TGTGCCAGCAGTCACTCTGGGGGGGTTATAGGCGACGAGCAGTACTTC. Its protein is CASSHSGGVIGDEQYF.

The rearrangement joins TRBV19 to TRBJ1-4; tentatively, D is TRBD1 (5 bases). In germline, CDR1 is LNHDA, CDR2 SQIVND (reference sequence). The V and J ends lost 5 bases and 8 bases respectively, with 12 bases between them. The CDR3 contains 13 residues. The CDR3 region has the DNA TGTGCCAGTAGTGTCAGGGCGGTGGAAAAACTGTTTTTT. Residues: CASSVRAVEKLFF.

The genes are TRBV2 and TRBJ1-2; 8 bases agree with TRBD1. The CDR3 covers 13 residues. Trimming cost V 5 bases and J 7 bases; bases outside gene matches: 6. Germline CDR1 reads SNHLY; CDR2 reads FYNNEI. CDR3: CASSPGQEGGYTF. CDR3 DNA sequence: TGTGCCAGCAGTCCGGGACAGGAGGGTGGCTACACCTTC.

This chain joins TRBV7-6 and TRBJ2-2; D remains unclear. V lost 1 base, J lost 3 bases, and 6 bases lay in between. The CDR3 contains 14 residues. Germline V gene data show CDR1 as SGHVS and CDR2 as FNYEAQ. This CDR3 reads CASSLGIDTGELFF. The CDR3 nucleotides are TGTGCCAGCAGCTTAGGTATTGACACCGGGGAGCTGTTTTTT.

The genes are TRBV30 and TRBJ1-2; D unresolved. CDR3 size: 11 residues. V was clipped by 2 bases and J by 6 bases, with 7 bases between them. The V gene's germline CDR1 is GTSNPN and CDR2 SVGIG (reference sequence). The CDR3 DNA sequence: TGTGCCTGGAGTCCCGGAGATGGCTACACCTTC. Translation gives CAWSPGDGYTF.

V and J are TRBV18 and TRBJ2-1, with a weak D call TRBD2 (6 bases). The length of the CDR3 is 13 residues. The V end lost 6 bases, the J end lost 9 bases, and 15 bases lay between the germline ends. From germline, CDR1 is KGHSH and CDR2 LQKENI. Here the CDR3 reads CASSPGGAGEQFF. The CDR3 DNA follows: TGTGCCAGCTCCCCCGGCGGGGCAGGTGAGCAGTTCTTC.

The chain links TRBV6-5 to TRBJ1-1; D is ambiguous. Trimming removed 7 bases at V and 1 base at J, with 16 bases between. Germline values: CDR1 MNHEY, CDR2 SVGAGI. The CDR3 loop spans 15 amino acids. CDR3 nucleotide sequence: TGTGCCAGCACCCCCTCGGACTTGTGGAACACTGAAGCTTTCTTT. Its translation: CASTPSDLWNTEAFF.

CDR3 loop: CASSPTEGGLSNQPQHF. CDR3 nucleotide sequence: TGTGCCAGCAGTCCTACTGAGGGGGGGCTTAGCAATCAGCCCCAGCATTTT. The chain employs TRBV2 and TRBJ1-5; a possible D gene is TRBD1 (6 bases). V was trimmed by 5 bases and J by 0 bases, leaving 17 bases between them. The CDR3 has 17 residues. The germline CDR1 and CDR2 sequences are SNHLY and FYNNEI.

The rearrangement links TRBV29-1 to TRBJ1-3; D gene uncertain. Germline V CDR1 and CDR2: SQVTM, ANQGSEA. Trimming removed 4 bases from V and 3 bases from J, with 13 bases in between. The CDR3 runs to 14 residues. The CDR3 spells CSVAPSGGGNTIYF. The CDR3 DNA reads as TGCAGCGTTGCTCCGTCGGGTGGTGGAAACACCATATATTTT.

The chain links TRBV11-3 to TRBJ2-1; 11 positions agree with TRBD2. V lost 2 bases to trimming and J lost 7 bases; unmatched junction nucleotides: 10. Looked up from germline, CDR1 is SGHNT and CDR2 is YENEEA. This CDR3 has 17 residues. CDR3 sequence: CASSLKPRLAGGNEQFF. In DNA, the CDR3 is TGTGCCAGCAGCTTAAAACCTCGGCTAGCGGGAGGAAATGAGCAGTTCTTC.

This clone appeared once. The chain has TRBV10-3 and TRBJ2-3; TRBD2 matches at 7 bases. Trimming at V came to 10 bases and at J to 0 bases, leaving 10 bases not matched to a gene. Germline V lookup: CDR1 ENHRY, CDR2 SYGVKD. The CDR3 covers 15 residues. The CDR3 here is CATGWNSGSTDTQYF. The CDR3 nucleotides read TGTGCCACCGGATGGAATAGCGGGAGCACAGATACGCAGTATTTT.

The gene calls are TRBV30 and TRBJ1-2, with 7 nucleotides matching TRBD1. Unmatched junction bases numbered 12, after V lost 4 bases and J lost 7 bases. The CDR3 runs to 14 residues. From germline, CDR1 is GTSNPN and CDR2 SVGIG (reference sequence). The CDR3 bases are TGTGCCTGGATCAACAGGGGAGGAGGTAGTGGCTACACCTTC. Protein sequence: CAWINRGGGSGYTF.

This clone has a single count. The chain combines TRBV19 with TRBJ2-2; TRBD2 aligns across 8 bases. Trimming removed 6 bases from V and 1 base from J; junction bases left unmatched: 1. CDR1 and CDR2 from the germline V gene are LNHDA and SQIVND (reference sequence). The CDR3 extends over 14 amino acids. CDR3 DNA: TGTGCCAGTAGGGGGACTAGGAACACCGGGGAGCTGTTTTTT. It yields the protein CASRGTRNTGELFF.

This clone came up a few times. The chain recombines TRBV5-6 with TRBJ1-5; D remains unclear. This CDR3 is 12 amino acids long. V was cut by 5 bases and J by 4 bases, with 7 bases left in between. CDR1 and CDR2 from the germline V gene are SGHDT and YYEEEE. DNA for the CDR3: TGTGCCAGCAGTTTTTCGAATCAGCCCCAGCATTTT. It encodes CASSFSNQPQHF.

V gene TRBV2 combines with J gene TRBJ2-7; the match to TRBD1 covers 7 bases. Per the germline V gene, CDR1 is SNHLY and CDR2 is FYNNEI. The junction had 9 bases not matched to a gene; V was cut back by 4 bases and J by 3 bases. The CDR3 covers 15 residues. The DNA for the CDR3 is TGTGCCAGCAGTGGCCAATACAGGGGCGACTACGAGCAGTACGTC. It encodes CASSGQYRGDYEQYV.

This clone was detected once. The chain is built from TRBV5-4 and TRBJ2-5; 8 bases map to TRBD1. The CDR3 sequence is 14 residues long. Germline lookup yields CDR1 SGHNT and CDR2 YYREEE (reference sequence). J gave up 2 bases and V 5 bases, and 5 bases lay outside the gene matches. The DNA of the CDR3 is TGTGCCAGCAGAGCCCGGACAGGGCAAGAGACCCAGTACTTC. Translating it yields CASRARTGQETQYF.

Here the CDR3 DNA reads TGTGCCAGTAGATACATCGACACCGAAGAAGAGACCCAGTACTTC. Protein sequence: CASRYIDTEEETQYF. The V call is TRBV19, the J call TRBJ2-5, with D uncertain. Germline lookup yields CDR1 LNHDA and CDR2 SQIVND (reference sequence). CDR3 size: 15 residues. Between the trimmed V and J ends, which lost 6 bases and 3 bases, there was a span of 17 bases.

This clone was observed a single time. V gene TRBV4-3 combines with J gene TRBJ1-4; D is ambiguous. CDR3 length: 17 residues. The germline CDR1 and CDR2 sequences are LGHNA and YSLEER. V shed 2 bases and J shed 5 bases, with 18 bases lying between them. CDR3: CASSQISGGGSNEKLFF. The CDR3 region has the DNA TGCGCCAGCAGCCAAATATCAGGAGGCGGTTCCAATGAAAAACTGTTTTTT.

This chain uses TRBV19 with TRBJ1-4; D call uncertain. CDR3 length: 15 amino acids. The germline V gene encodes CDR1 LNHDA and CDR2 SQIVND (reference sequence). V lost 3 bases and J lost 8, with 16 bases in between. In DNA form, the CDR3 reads TGTGCCAGTAGTATCGGATTCCCGCGGGGAGAAAAACTGTTTTTT. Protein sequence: CASSIGFPRGEKLFF.

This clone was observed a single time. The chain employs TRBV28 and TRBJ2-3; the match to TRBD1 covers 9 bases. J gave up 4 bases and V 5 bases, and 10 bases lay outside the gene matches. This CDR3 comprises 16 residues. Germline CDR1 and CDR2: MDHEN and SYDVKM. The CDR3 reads CASSPHRTGEADTQYF. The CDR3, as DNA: TGTGCCAGCAGTCCTCATCGGACAGGGGAGGCAGATACGCAGTATTTT.

The CDR3 region has the DNA TGTGCCAGCAGAGACGTGGGGGGAGTGGAGACCCAGTACTTC. This encodes CASRDVGGVETQYF. The V call is TRBV27, the J call TRBJ2-5, with D tentatively TRBD2 (6 bases). The CDR3 is made up of 14 amino acids. Deletions cut 6 bases from V and 5 bases from J, with 16 bases between. CDR1 MNHEY and CDR2 SMNVEV come from the germline V gene (reference sequence).

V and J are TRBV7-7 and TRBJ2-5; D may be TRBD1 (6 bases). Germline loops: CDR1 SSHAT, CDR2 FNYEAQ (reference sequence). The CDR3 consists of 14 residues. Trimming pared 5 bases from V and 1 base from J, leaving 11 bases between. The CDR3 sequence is CASSNGQSQETQYF. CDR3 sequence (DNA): TGTGCCAGCAGCAACGGACAGAGCCAAGAGACCCAGTACTTC. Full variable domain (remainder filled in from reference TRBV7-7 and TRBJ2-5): GAGVSQSPRYKVTKRGQDVTLRCDPISSHATLYWYQQALGQGPEFLTYFNYEAQPDKSGLPSDRFSAERPEGSISTLTIQRTEQRDSAMYRCASSNGQSQETQYFGPGTRLLVL.